The 14 T cell receptor beta chains listed next were all sequenced from one sample in a study of shared clonotypes between healthy human individuals. Profiling relied on immunoSEQ multiplex PCR, and the TCRdb table lists in-frame clones only, not all of them. Here the sample spans roughly 500,000 clones, 70% to 85% being singletons. The sample consisted of PBMCs. The receptors derive from a woman aged 40 to 50 in good health. Some clones in this sample may be carry-over from other donors' samples.

In this sample, this clone turned up a few times. One base separates it from a far larger clone, so it is likely a read error. The V and J genes are TRBV7-9 and TRBJ1-2; the match to TRBD1 covers 7 bases. Germline values: CDR1 SEHNR, CDR2 FQNEAQ (reference sequence). This CDR3 comprises 12 residues. The CDR3 loop reads CAGSVGQASYTF. As DNA, the CDR3 is TGTGCCGGCAGCGTCGGACAGGCTAGCTACACCTTC.

Details on this clone: This may come from a read error, since a much larger clone is one base off. Additional DNA sequences in this sample encode the identical CDR3. The chain carries TRBV30 and TRBJ2-7, with a weak D call TRBD1 (5 bases). The germline V gene has CDR1 GTSNPN and CDR2 SVGIG (reference sequence). The length of the CDR3 is 14 residues. For the CDR3, the DNA is TGTGCCTGGTCCCCGAGGACACCTACCTATGAGCAGTACTTC. It translates to CAWSPRTPTYEQYF.

The chain combines TRBV29-1 with TRBJ1-2, with no clear D. Germline values: CDR1 SQVTM, CDR2 ANQGSEA. Trimming removed 5 bases from V and 3 bases from J, with 13 bases in between. CDR3 length: 13 residues. Here the CDR3 reads CSVPGYNDYGYTF. As DNA, the CDR3 is TGCAGCGTTCCGGGGTATAATGACTATGGCTACACCTTC. Supplemented by reference TRBV29-1 and TRBJ1-2, the full variable domain reads SAVISQKPSRDICQRGTSLTIQCQVDSQVTMMFWYRQQPGQSLTLIATANQGSEATYESGFVIDKFPISRPNLTFSTLTVSNMSPEDSSIYLCSVPGYNDYGYTFGSGTRLTVV.

J is TRBJ2-7 and V is TRBV21-1; the table calls TRBD2, which could not be checked here. TRBV21-1 corresponds to a pseudogene. The CDR3 covers 15 residues. CDR3 sequence: CASRSSGRDSYEQYF. CDR3 in DNA: TGTGCCAGCAGAAGTAGCGGGAGGGATTCCTACGAGCAGTACTTC.

The rearrangement links TRBV4-2 to TRBJ2-3, with 9 bases aligning to TRBD2. The CDR3 contains 18 residues. Losses at the gene ends were 0 bases for V and 0 bases for J; bases not matched to a gene: 7. CDR1 is LGHNA and CDR2 is YNFKEQ in the germline V gene. CDR3 sequence (DNA): TGTGCCAGCAGCCAAGATGGGCTAGCGGGGCATAGCACAGATACGCAGTATTTT. This translates into CASSQDGLAGHSTDTQYF.

V gene TRBV5-4 combines with J gene TRBJ2-7, with 9 bases matching TRBD2. Germline-derived CDR1 and CDR2 are SGHNT and YYREEE (reference sequence). This CDR3 contains 15 residues. The V gene end was trimmed by 4 bases and the J gene end by 4 bases; junction bases not matched to a gene: 9. The CDR3 spells CASSRASGDVYEQYF. In DNA form, the CDR3 reads TGTGCCAGCAGCAGGGCTAGCGGGGATGTATACGAGCAGTACTTC.

For this clone: Since a far larger clone is one base different, this is likely a read error. Given the absence of the conserved phenylalanine or tryptophan at the CDR3 end, a read error is likely. The V and J genes are TRBV30 and TRBJ2-7; TRBD2 matches at 8 bases. CDR1 is GTSNPN and CDR2 is SVGIG in the germline V gene (reference sequence). The CDR3 consists of 15 residues. The V segment lost 4 bases and the J segment 7 bases; nucleotides outside the gene matches: 15. As DNA, the CDR3 is TGTGCCTGGACCCCCGGGACTAGGCCCGGTTCGGAGCAGTACCTC. Protein: CAWTPGTRPGSEQYL.

The chain employs TRBV2 and TRBJ1-4; no reliable D call. In germline, CDR1 is SNHLY, CDR2 FYNNEI. V dropped 2 bases and J dropped 5 bases, with 9 bases sitting between them. The CDR3 covers 14 residues. The CDR3 DNA follows: TGTGCCAGCAGTGAAAGGCAACTGAATGAAAAACTGTTTTTT. Translating it yields CASSERQLNEKLFF.

CDR3: CASSPRTASYEQYF. CDR3 coding DNA: TGTGCCAGCAGCCCGAGGACGGCTTCCTACGAGCAGTACTTC. V is TRBV25-1 and J is TRBJ2-7; D ambiguous. Trimming pared 6 bases from V and 1 base from J, leaving 13 bases between. CDR3 size: 14 residues. Germline assignment: CDR1 MGHDK and CDR2 SYGVNS.

This clone was counted between two and nine times. This chain links TRBV27 with TRBJ1-6; D is undetermined. Germline CDR1 reads MNHEY; CDR2 reads SMNVEV (reference sequence). The CDR3 contains 14 residues. V was pared by 3 bases and J by 5 bases, with 8 bases between. The CDR3 here is CASSFRGNNSPLHF. CDR3 in DNA: TGTGCCAGCAGTTTTCGGGGTAATAATTCACCCCTCCACTTT.

The V gene is TRBV7-3, the J gene TRBJ2-1, with D uncertain. CDR3 length: 13 residues. Trimming took 5 bases from V and 7 from J, leaving 12 bases between them. CDR1 and CDR2 from the germline V gene are SGHTA and FQGTGA. The DNA of the CDR3 is TGTGCCAGCAGCAGGCAGATGAATAATGAGCAGTTCTTC. It yields the protein CASSRQMNNEQFF.

The chain carries TRBV19 and TRBJ2-6; possible D gene TRBD2, 6 bases. V lost 5 bases, J lost 3 bases, and 11 bases lay in between. The germline gives CDR1 LNHDA, CDR2 SQIVND (reference sequence). This CDR3 region has 15 residues. The CDR3 DNA sequence: TGTGCCAGTAGTCCTCGGAGGGATGGGGCCAACGTCCTGACTTTC. It specifies CASSPRRDGANVLTF.

The chain has TRBV10-3 and TRBJ2-5; weak D call: TRBD1 (5 bases). The CDR3 sequence is 13 residues long. V was pared by 3 bases and J by 1 base, with 6 bases between. Germline V gene data show CDR1 as ENHRY and CDR2 as SYGVKD. The CDR3 region is CAISDQGQETQYF. As DNA, the CDR3 is TGTGCCATCAGTGATCAGGGCCAAGAGACCCAGTACTTC.

This clone has a count of ten or more. One end of the junction does not line up with germline, which may come from a read error. The V and J genes are TRBV7-7 and TRBJ2-5; 7 positions agree with TRBD2. Germline V gene data show CDR1 as SSHAT and CDR2 as FNYEAQ (reference sequence). This CDR3 is 15 amino acids long. CDR3 loop: CASSLGGRGRETQYF. As DNA, the CDR3 is TGTGCTAGCAGCTTGGGCGGGAGAGGTAGGGAGACCCAGTACTTC.